This T cell receptor beta chain was found in a study of a mutant IDH1 vaccine in newly diagnosed glioma. Study at large: The earlier regimen, radiotherapy, temozolomide, or both, was most often both.

With 5 bases clipped from V and 2 bases from J, the junction kept 10 bases outside the gene matches. This CDR3 comprises 16 residues. Germline V gives CDR1 PRHDT, CDR2 FYEKMQ (reference sequence). Method: immunoSEQ multiplex PCR; TCRdb's copy keeps in-frame clones and lacks some. The sample contains some 47,000 clones, about 76% of which appear only once. To note about this clone: Its antigen is unknown.

The sample's time point: week 35, safety follow-up. Alongside topical imiquimod, each dose of vaccine comprised 300 ug of mutant IDH1 20-mer peptide. The chain carries TRBV13 and TRBJ2-7; 9 bases agree with TRBD1. This TCR was recovered from a woman aged 40 to 49 with glioma. Some clones in this sample may be carry-over from other donors' samples. Sequencing was performed on PBMCs, taken from a glioma patient whose treatment included an IDH1 peptide vaccine. The CDR3 loop is CASSPKPGQGTYEQYF. The DNA for the CDR3 is TGTGCCAGCAGCCCAAAACCGGGACAGGGCACCTACGAGCAGTACTTC. The full variable domain, completed using reference TRBV13 and TRBJ2-7, is AAGVIQSPRHLIKEKRETATLKCYPIPRHDTVYWYQQGPGQDPQFLISFYEKMQSDKGSIPDRFSAQQFSDYHSELNMSSLELGDSALYFCASSPKPGQGTYEQYFGPGTRLTVT.